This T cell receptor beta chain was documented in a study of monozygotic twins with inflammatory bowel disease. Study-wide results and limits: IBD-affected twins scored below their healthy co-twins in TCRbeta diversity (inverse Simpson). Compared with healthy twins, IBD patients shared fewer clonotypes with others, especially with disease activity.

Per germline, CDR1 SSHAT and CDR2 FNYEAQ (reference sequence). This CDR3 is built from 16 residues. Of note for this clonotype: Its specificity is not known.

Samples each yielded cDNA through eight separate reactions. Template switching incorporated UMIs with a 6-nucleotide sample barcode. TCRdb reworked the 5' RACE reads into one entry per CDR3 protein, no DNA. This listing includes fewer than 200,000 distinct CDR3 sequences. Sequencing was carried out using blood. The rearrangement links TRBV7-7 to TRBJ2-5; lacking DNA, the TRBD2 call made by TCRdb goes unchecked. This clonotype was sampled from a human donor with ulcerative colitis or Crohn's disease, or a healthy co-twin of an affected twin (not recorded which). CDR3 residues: CASSLGVGGLQETQYF.